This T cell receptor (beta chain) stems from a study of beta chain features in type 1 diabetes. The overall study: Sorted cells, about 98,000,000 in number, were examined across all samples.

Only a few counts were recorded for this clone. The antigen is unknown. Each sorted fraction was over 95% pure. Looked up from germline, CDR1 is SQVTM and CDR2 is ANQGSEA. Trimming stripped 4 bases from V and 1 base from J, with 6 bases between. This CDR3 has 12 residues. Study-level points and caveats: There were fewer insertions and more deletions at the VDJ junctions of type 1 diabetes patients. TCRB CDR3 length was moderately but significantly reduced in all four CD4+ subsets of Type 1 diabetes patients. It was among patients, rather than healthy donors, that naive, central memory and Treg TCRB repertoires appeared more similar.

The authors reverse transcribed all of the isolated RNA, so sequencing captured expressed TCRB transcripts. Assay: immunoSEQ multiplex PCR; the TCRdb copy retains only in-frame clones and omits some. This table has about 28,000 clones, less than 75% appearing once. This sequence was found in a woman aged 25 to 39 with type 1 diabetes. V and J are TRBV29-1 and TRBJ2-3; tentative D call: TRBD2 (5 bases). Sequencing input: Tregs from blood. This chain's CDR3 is CSVVRGTDTQYF. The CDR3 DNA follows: TGCAGCGTTGTGCGGGGCACAGATACGCAGTATTTT.